This passage covers 3 T cell receptor beta chains from one sample sequenced in a study of memory CD4+ T cells and cytomegalovirus serostatus. The sort gate was single viable CD3+CD4+CD8-CD45RO+ cells for memory CD4+ T cells. TCRdb's table, derived via immunoSEQ multiplex PCR, lists solely in-frame clones and lacks some. The table lists approximately 40,000 clones, over 65% of them singletons, with approximately 1.8% in the top ten. The specimen was memory CD4+ T cells from blood. Source of these receptors: an adult in good health and CMV-seronegative.

This clone was observed a single time. The chain's CDR3 is CASGAGYSYNEQFF. In DNA, the CDR3 is TGTGCTAGTGGGGCGGGATACTCCTACAATGAGCAGTTCTTC. The V and J genes are TRBV12-5 and TRBJ2-1; tentative D call: TRBD2 (6 bases). The CDR3 consists of 14 residues. The V and J ends lost 6 bases and 0 bases respectively, with 9 bases between them. CDR1 is LGHNT, CDR2 FRNRAP, per germline.

This clone was counted a single time. V is TRBV5-1 and J is TRBJ1-2, with 7 bases aligning to TRBD1. This CDR3 region has 15 residues. V was pared by 0 bases and J by 7 bases, with 9 bases of the junction left unmatched. Germline assignment: CDR1 SGHRS and CDR2 YFSETQ. CDR3 amino acids: CASSLALDRVGGYTF. CDR3 sequence (DNA): TGCGCCAGCAGCTTGGCCCTTGACAGGGTAGGTGGCTACACCTTC. Together with reference TRBV5-1 and TRBJ1-2, the CDR3 gives the full variable domain: KAGVTQTPRYLIKTRGQQVTLSCSPISGHRSVSWYQQTPGQGLQFLFEYFSETQRNKGNFPGRFSGRQFSNSRSEMNVSTLELGDSALYLCASSLALDRVGGYTFGSGTRLTVV.

This clone came up a few times. The J gene is TRBJ2-1, the V gene TRBV5-1; 7 nucleotides align to TRBD1. The J segment lost 3 bases and the V segment lost 0 bases, leaving 6 bases of the junction unmatched. Germline CDR1 is SGHRS and CDR2 is YFSETQ. This CDR3 has 16 residues. The CDR3, as DNA: TGCGCCAGCAGCTTGGCGCGACAGGGTAACTACAATGAGCAGTTCTTC. Translation: CASSLARQGNYNEQFF.